This T cell receptor (beta chain) derives from a study of siplizumab effects on memory and regulatory T cells. About this clone: What it binds is not known.

CDR3 length equals 17 residues. Trimming shortened V by 2 bases and J by 0 bases, and 11 bases separated the two germline ends. Looked up from germline, CDR1 is SEHNR and CDR2 is FQNEAQ (reference sequence). Each sample yielded roughly 9.3 x 10^4 assayed TCR templates. The table came from immunoSEQ multiplex PCR; TCRdb's copy has only in-frame clones and leaves some out. The sample consists of 95,000 to 110,000 clones, over 85% of them appearing once. Findings of the study overall: Proof of suppressive function in proliferating Tregs from siplizumab cultures was not established. The mapping of alloreactive clones to unstimulated subsets covered only a minor fraction of them.

This chain connects TRBV7-9 to TRBJ2-6, with D perhaps matching TRBD2 (6 bases). Sample: Tregs sorted from blood. The sequence was obtained from a human donor in good health. The CDR3 loop reads CASSLKLAFSGANVLTF. CDR3 coding DNA: TGTGCCAGCAGCTTAAAACTAGCTTTCTCTGGGGCCAACGTCCTGACTTTC.